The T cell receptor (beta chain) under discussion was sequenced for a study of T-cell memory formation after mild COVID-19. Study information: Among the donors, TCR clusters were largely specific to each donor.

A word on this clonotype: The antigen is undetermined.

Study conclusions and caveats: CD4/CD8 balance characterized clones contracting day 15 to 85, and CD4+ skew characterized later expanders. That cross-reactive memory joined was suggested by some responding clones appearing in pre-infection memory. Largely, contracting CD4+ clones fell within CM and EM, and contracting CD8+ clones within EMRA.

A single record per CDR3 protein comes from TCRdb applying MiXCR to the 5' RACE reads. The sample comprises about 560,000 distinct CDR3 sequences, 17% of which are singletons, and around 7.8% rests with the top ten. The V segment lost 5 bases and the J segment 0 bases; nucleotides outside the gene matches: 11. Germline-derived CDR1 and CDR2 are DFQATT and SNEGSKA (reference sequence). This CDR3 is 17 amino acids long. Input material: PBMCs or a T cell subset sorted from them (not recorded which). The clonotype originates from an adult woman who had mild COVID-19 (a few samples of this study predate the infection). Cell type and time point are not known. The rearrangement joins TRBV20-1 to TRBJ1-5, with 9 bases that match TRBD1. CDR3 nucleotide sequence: TGCAGTGCTGTGATGACAGGGGGAAAAAATAGCAATCAGCCCCAGCATTTT. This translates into CSAVMTGGKNSNQPQHF.